A selection of T cell receptor beta chains follows, all from one sample in a study of T cells in Graves' hyperthyroidism and ophthalmopathy. TCRdb used MiXCR to reprocess the multiplex PCR reads, holding one entry per CDR3 protein. Of 640,000 or so distinct CDR3 sequences in the sample, 12% to 15% were seen once. The sample comprised blood. The receptors were sampled from a young woman with Graves' ophthalmopathy. The CDR3 runs from the conserved cysteine through the conserved F or W. The order of the fields is J gene, V gene, clone size, D gene, CDR3 protein, CDR3 DNA. D genes are given only for firm matches. The size field is filled for only some rows; it gives once, few, many or a size class.

>TRBJ1-5|TRBV15|many|.
CATSLRRDGYQPQHF
TGTGCCACCAGCTTGCGCCGGGACGGCTATCAGCCCCAGCATTTT
>TRBJ1-5|TRBV12-3/TRBV12-4|.|.
CASSLVPHQPQHF
TGTGCCAGCAGTTTGGTCCCGCATCAGCCCCAGCATTTT
>TRBJ1-6|TRBV12-3/TRBV12-4|many|TRBD1
CASTLQQGANSPLHF
TGTGCCAGCACCTTGCAACAGGGGGCCAATTCACCCCTCCACTTT
>TRBJ1-1|TRBV30|many|.
CAWRLSGDTEAFF
TGTGCCTGGAGGCTCAGCGGGGACACTGAAGCTTTCTTT
>TRBJ2-7|TRBV10-2|many|TRBD2
CASSALGLAGGQRTYEQYF
TGCGCCAGCAGTGCCCTCGGACTAGCGGGAGGGCAGAGAACCTACGAGCAGTACTTC
>TRBJ2-7|TRBV9|few|.
CASSVSPTYEQYF
TGTGCCAGCAGCGTAAGCCCTACCTACGAGCAGTACTTC
>TRBJ2-7|TRBV24-1|many|TRBD2
CATSEGRLAAKPYEQYF
TGTGCCACCAGTGAGGGACGACTAGCGGCTAAGCCCTACGAGCAGTACTTC
>TRBJ1-3|TRBV5-1|few|.
CASSLARAGNTIYF
TGCGCCAGCAGCTTGGCAAGGGCTGGAAACACCATATATTTT
>TRBJ2-2|TRBV3-1|many|TRBD2
CASSQASGSAGELFF
TGTGCCAGCAGCCAAGCTAGCGGGAGCGCCGGGGAGCTGTTTTTT
>TRBJ1-3|TRBV7-9|.|.
CASSLAGFPGNTIYF
TGTGCCAGCAGCTTAGCAGGGTTCCCTGGAAACACCATATATTTT
>TRBJ2-3|TRBV11-2|many|TRBD2
CASSLVLLAGYTDTQYF
TGTGCCAGCAGCTTAGTCTTGCTAGCGGGCTACACAGATACGCAGTATTTT
>TRBJ1-1|TRBV7-9|many|.
CASSLAVLGAGTEAFF
TGTGCCAGCAGCTTAGCGGTTCTTGGGGCAGGCACTGAAGCTTTCTTT
>TRBJ1-5|TRBV28|many|.
CASSLAGGLSNQPQHF
TGTGCCAGCAGTTTGGCGGGGGGCTTAAGCAATCAGCCCCAGCATTTT
>TRBJ2-5|TRBV13|many|TRBD2
CASSETERGTQETQYF
TGTGCCAGCAGCGAAACGGAGCGGGGAACACAAGAGACCCAGTACTTC
>TRBJ2-1|TRBV2|many|.
CASSRVRMSRDYNEQFF
TGTGCCAGCAGTCGCGTCCGGATGTCAAGAGACTACAATGAGCAGTTCTTC
>TRBJ2-2|TRBV2|many|TRBD1
CASSETDRATGELFF
TGTGCCAGCAGTGAAACCGACAGGGCCACCGGGGAGCTGTTTTTT
>TRBJ2-1|TRBV9|many|TRBD2
CASSVGGNLAGGVNEQFF
TGTGCCAGCAGCGTAGGAGGAAACCTAGCGGGAGGTGTCAATGAGCAGTTCTTC
>TRBJ1-6|TRBV7-3|many|.
CASSRGGYNSPLHF
TGTGCCAGCAGCCGGGGGGGATACAATTCACCCCTCCACTTT
>TRBJ1-1|TRBV6-2/TRBV6-3|many|.
CASSLAGHSMNTEAFF
TGTGCCAGCAGCCTCGCGGGACACTCGATGAACACTGAAGCTTTCTTT
>TRBJ1-1|TRBV30|many|TRBD1
CAWSVRDRRAFF
TGTGCCTGGAGTGTAAGGGACAGGAGGGCTTTCTTT
>TRBJ2-7|TRBV6-1|.|TRBD1
CASSQRGQGPYYEQYF
TGTGCCAGCAGCCAAAGGGGACAGGGTCCCTACTACGAGCAGTACTTC
>TRBJ2-5|TRBV7-2|many|TRBD2
CASSLGLGGRIRGGTQYF
TGTGCCAGCAGCTTAGGGCTTGGCGGGAGGATCCGAGGTGGGACCCAGTACTTC
>TRBJ2-1|TRBV5-6|many|TRBD2
CASSLTAGMGYEQFF
TGTGCCAGCAGCTTGACAGCGGGGATGGGCTATGAGCAGTTCTTC
>TRBJ2-7|TRBV2|many|TRBD1
CASSRTGATYEQYF
TGTGCCAGCAGTAGGACAGGGGCCACCTACGAGCAGTACTTC
>TRBJ2-7|TRBV4-1|.|TRBD2
CASSQIPGLGDEQYF
TGCGCCAGCAGCCAGATTCCGGGACTAGGGGACGAGCAGTACTTC
>TRBJ1-1|TRBV27|few|.
CASSLLGFMATEAFF
TGTGCCAGCAGTTTATTGGGTTTTATGGCGACTGAAGCTTTCTTT
>TRBJ2-7|TRBV20-1|few|TRBD2
CSAGSDLIFGRLATYEQYF
TGCAGTGCTGGGAGCGACTTGATCTTCGGGAGACTAGCGACCTACGAGCAGTACTTC
>TRBJ2-3|TRBV12-3/TRBV12-4|.|TRBD1
CASSLGAGQVTDTQYF
TGTGCCAGCAGTTTAGGGGCGGGACAGGTCACAGATACGCAGTATTTT
>TRBJ2-2|TRBV2|.|.
CASGHTGELFF
TGTGCCAGCGGGCACACCGGGGAGCTGTTTTTT
>TRBJ2-7|TRBV20-1|many|TRBD2
CSATSGLISYEQYF
TGCAGTGCAACTAGCGGACTCATCTCCTACGAGCAGTACTTC
>TRBJ2-1|TRBV11-3|many|TRBD2
CASSSPGGPVGEQFF
TGTGCCAGCAGCTCCCCGGGAGGACCTGTAGGGGAGCAGTTCTTC
>TRBJ2-7|TRBV6-1|many|.
CASRRETRGTYEQYF
TGTGCCAGCAGGCGCGAGACGAGAGGGACTTACGAGCAGTACTTC
>TRBJ1-3|TRBV6-1|few|.
CASRTTDLSGNTIYF
TGTGCCAGCAGGACCACGGATCTCTCTGGAAACACCATATATTTT
>TRBJ2-3|TRBV18|.|.
CASSPPPADTQYF
TGTGCCAGCTCACCACCGCCAGCAGATACGCAGTATTTT
>TRBJ2-1|TRBV19|.|TRBD2
CASSRLAETWSYNEQFF
TGTGCCAGTAGTAGACTAGCGGAGACGTGGTCCTACAATGAGCAGTTCTTC
>TRBJ1-2|TRBV9|.|.
CASSVGDRTAFNYGYTF
TGTGCCAGCAGCGTAGGGGACCGGACAGCTTTCAACTATGGCTACACCTTC
>TRBJ2-5|TRBV20-1|.|TRBD1
CSAGDRGRETQHF
TGCAGTGCTGGGGACAGGGGACGAGAGACCCAGCACTTC
>TRBJ2-5|TRBV7-9|many|.
CASGAGTQYF
TGTGCCAGCGGGGCGGGGACCCAGTACTTC
>TRBJ1-1|TRBV7-9|many|.
CASSFRPSPTEAFF
TGTGCCAGCAGCTTCCGCCCTAGCCCAACGGAAGCTTTCTTT
>TRBJ1-3|TRBV3-1|.|.
CASSWVWRHASGNTIYF
TGTGCCAGCAGTTGGGTATGGAGACATGCTTCTGGAAACACCATATATTTT
>TRBJ1-4|TRBV9|.|TRBD1
CASSPGTVGEKLFF
TGTGCCAGTTCCCCCGGGACAGTCGGCGAAAAACTGTTTTTT
>TRBJ1-4|TRBV20-1|many|TRBD1
CSAILQGGNEKLFF
TGCAGTGCTATCCTACAGGGGGGAAACGAAAAACTGTTTTTT
>TRBJ2-1|TRBV24-1|many|.
CATSERLGEQFF
TGTGCCACCAGTGAACGGCTAGGAGAGCAGTTCTTC
>TRBJ1-1|TRBV28|many|.
CASSTGSAPNTEAFF
TGTGCCAGCAGTACCGGGTCGGCCCCGAACACTGAAGCTTTCTTT
>TRBJ2-7|TRBV19|once|TRBD1
CASSATGTGVTYEQYF
TGTGCCAGTAGTGCGACAGGGACAGGCGTCACCTACGAGCAGTACTTC
>TRBJ1-2|TRBV28|few|TRBD1
CASSFPDRAGNGYTF
TGTGCCAGCAGTTTCCCCGACAGGGCAGGTAATGGCTACACCTTC
>TRBJ2-7|TRBV7-9|many|.
CASSNTEVPPYEQYF
TGTGCCAGCAGTAATACCGAGGTCCCTCCCTACGAGCAGTACTTC
>TRBJ2-1|TRBV4-2|many|TRBD1
CASSPQGDNEQFF
TGTGCCAGCAGCCCACAGGGGGACAATGAGCAGTTCTTC